The clone carrying this T cell receptor beta chain was detected only a few times. These data originate in a study of blood T cell repertoires in COVID-19. Looking at the study overall: The samples span acute and convalescent COVID-19 from the United States, Italy and Spain.

Sequencing was performed with immunoSEQ multiplex PCR; in TCRdb, only in-frame clones are kept and a portion is missing. Of fewer than 200,000 clones listed, around 83% were seen once; the top ten hold around 3.6%. There are 11 residues in the CDR3. Trimming removed 6 bases from V and 6 bases from J, with 9 bases in between. Germline V lookup: CDR1 SNHLY, CDR2 FYNNEI. The source is a woman in her forties or fifties in a cohort exposed to, infected with or recovered from COVID-19 (not recorded which). Material for sequencing was PBMCs or T cells enriched from blood (not recorded which). The chain carries TRBV2 and TRBJ2-7; tentatively, D is TRBD1 (6 bases). CDR3 region: CASRQGAEQYF. CDR3 nucleotide sequence: TGTGCCAGCAGACAGGGAGCCGAGCAGTACTTC.